These 14 T cell receptor beta chains originate from one sample sequenced in a study of technical replicates of blood from several donors. The table came from immunoSEQ multiplex PCR; TCRdb's copy has only in-frame clones and leaves some out. The sample lists tens of thousands of clones; 95% were seen once. Sequencing was performed on T cells isolated from PBMCs. The origin of the receptors is a human donor in good health.

This clone was detected only once. This chain connects TRBV29-1 to TRBJ1-1; possibly TRBD1 for D (5 bases). The germline V gene encodes CDR1 SQVTM and CDR2 ANQGSEA. V was cut by 2 bases and J by 5 bases, with 9 bases left in between. The CDR3 is 12 amino acids. The CDR3 DNA reads TGCAGCGTTGAACGGGGGTTTACTGAAGCTTTCTTT. This gives the protein CSVERGFTEAFF.

The V call is TRBV7-6, the J call TRBJ2-6, with D possibly being TRBD1 (6 bases). The CDR3 is 16 residues long. Germline V CDR1 and CDR2: SGHVS, FNYEAQ. Between the trimmed V and J ends, which lost 1 base and 2 bases, there was a span of 9 bases. The CDR3 DNA follows: TGTGCCAGCAGCTTAGAATGGGGGCCTGGGGCCAACGTCCTGACTTTC. Amino acid sequence: CASSLEWGPGANVLTF.

The chain carries TRBV25-1 and TRBJ1-5; 7 bases match TRBD1. Germline V gives CDR1 MGHDK, CDR2 SYGVNS. Germline trimming cut 6 bases from V and 3 bases from J; bases unmatched to any gene: 14. The length of the CDR3 is 17 residues. In DNA form, the CDR3 reads TGTGCCAGCAGCGATACCGACAGGGAAAAAAACAATCAGCCCCAGCATTTT. It encodes CASSDTDREKNNQPQHF.

The V gene is TRBV5-4, the J gene TRBJ2-2; TRBD2 agrees at 11 bases. V shed 4 bases, J shed 5 bases, and the junction held 10 bases outside the gene matches. Germline V gives CDR1 SGHNT, CDR2 YYREEE (reference sequence). The CDR3 loop spans 17 amino acids. This CDR3 is CASSLLAGAPGTGELFF. The CDR3 DNA reads TGTGCCAGCAGCCTACTAGCGGGAGCCCCGGGTACCGGGGAGCTGTTTTTT.

The V gene is TRBV23-1, the J gene TRBJ1-1; D is perhaps TRBD1 (6 bases). TRBV23-1 counts as an open reading frame of uncertain function. CDR3 length: 15 residues. Trimming stripped 4 bases from V and 0 bases from J, with 12 bases between. In DNA, the CDR3 is TGCGCCAGCAGTCCACCGGACAGCTTGAACACTGAAGCTTTCTTT. Translated, it gives CASSPPDSLNTEAFF.

This chain connects TRBV29-1 to TRBJ2-1; tentatively, D is TRBD2 (6 bases). This CDR3 comprises 13 residues. Germline V lookup: CDR1 SQVTM, CDR2 ANQGSEA. V shed 4 bases and J shed 4 bases, with 11 bases lying between them. CDR3 region: CSVGTNSYNEQFF. CDR3 nucleotide sequence: TGCAGCGTTGGGACTAACAGTTACAATGAGCAGTTCTTC.

This clone was recorded only once. V gene TRBV6-5 combines with J gene TRBJ2-7, with D uncertain. Germline V gene sequence: CDR1 MNHEY, CDR2 SVGAGI. V gave up 2 bases and J gave up 4 bases, with 9 bases separating them. CDR3 length: 13 residues. This chain's CDR3 is CASSYGSVYEQYF. The CDR3 region has the DNA TGTGCCAGCAGTTACGGTTCAGTGTACGAGCAGTACTTC.

The chain combines TRBV12-1 with TRBJ2-3; TRBD1 was called by the table and not checked on the DNA. TRBV12-1 is tagged as a pseudogene. CDR3 length: 12 residues. CDR3 sequence reads: CASSSQTDTQYF. CDR3 nucleotides: TGTGCCAGCAGCTCCCAGACAGATACGCAGTATTTT.

The chain joins TRBV9 to TRBJ2-2, with D possibly TRBD1 on 6 matching bases. Germline lookup yields CDR1 SGDLS and CDR2 YYNGEE. Deletions cut 7 bases from V and 6 bases from J, with 10 bases between. This CDR3 comprises 12 residues. The CDR3 sequence is CASQQGSGELFF. The CDR3 nucleotides read TGTGCCAGCCAACAGGGCTCCGGGGAGCTGTTTTTT. The whole variable domain, remainder taken from reference TRBV9 and TRBJ2-2, is DSGVTQTPKHLITATGQRVTLRCSPRSGDLSVYWYQQSLDQGLQFLIQYYNGEERAKGNILERFSAQQFPDLHSELNLSSLELGDSALYFCASQQGSGELFFGEGSRLTVL.

The rearrangement links TRBV6-5 to TRBJ1-2; no firm D call. CDR1 and CDR2 (germline): MNHEY, SVGAGI. The ends were cut back, 5 bases at V and 4 bases at J, with 14 bases in the middle. The CDR3 extends over 14 amino acids. In DNA form, the CDR3 reads TGTGCCAGCAGTCTTACGGGGTCCCGCTATGGCTACACCTTC. Its translation: CASSLTGSRYGYTF.

CDR3: CASSPYGRVNTEAFF. The DNA of the CDR3 is TGTGCCAGCAGCCCCTATGGGAGGGTTAACACTGAAGCTTTCTTT. The rearrangement joins TRBV9 to TRBJ1-1; D is unclear. The CDR3 extends over 15 amino acids. CDR1 and CDR2 from the germline V gene are SGDLS and YYNGEE. V was pared by 4 bases and J by 2 bases, with 15 bases between.

The genes are TRBV9 and TRBJ2-7; a possible D gene is TRBD1 (5 bases). V gave up 0 bases and J gave up 3 bases, with 10 bases separating them. Germline values: CDR1 SGDLS, CDR2 YYNGEE. This CDR3 has 14 amino acids. The CDR3 spells CASSVGQGNYEQYF. The DNA for the CDR3 is TGTGCCAGCAGCGTAGGGCAGGGAAACTACGAGCAGTACTTC.

The chain is built from TRBV30 and TRBJ1-4; no clear D. Germline CDR1 GTSNPN, CDR2 SVGIG (reference sequence). CDR3 size: 13 residues. Trimming removed 4 bases at V and 7 bases at J, with 13 bases between. CDR3 sequence (DNA): TGTGCCTGGAATTCCCGATCGGGTGAAAAACTGTTTTTT. It codes for CAWNSRSGEKLFF.

J is TRBJ2-3 and V is TRBV7-3, with a weak D call TRBD2 (5 bases). V dropped 5 bases and J dropped 2 bases, with 17 bases sitting between them. The CDR3 consists of 16 residues. In germline, CDR1 is SGHTA, CDR2 FQGTGA. CDR3 DNA: TGTGCCAGCAGCGCCGGACTGGCGGAGCTCACAGATACGCAGTATTTT. It specifies CASSAGLAELTDTQYF.